These T cell receptor beta chains were read from a single sample in a study of cytomegalovirus exposure and HLA in healthy donors. Some clones are missing from TCRdb's copy, which holds only in-frame ones; the method was immunoSEQ multiplex PCR. This table has some 150,000 clones, less than 85% appearing once. The sequencing input was PBMCs. These receptors were obtained from a man in his fifties in good health and CMV-seropositive. The CDR3 runs from the conserved cysteine through the conserved F or W. The order of the fields is clone size, D gene, V gene, J gene, CDR3 protein, CDR3 DNA. The D gene is left open where the match is weak. Not all rows give a size; the values are once, few, many and, for expanded clones, a class.

clone size: .; D gene: .; V gene: TRBV9; J gene: TRBJ2-5; CDR3 protein: CASSVRGGQETQYF; CDR3 DNA: TGTGCCAGCAGCGTTAGGGGTGGTCAAGAGACCCAGTACTTC
clone size: once; D gene: .; V gene: TRBV21-1; J gene: TRBJ2-7; CDR3 protein: CASSKALFRGENHEQYF; CDR3 DNA: TGTGCCAGCAGCAAAGCGCTTTTCCGGGGAGAGAATCACGAGCAGTACTTC
clone size: .; D gene: .; V gene: TRBV28; J gene: TRBJ2-7; CDR3 protein: CASSLGAGQWFGDEQYF; CDR3 DNA: TGTGCCAGCAGTTTAGGGGCGGGGCAGTGGTTCGGGGACGAGCAGTACTTC
clone size: .; D gene: .; V gene: TRBV7-6; J gene: TRBJ2-5; CDR3 protein: CASSFGVTAQETQYF; CDR3 DNA: TGTGCCAGCAGCTTTGGTGTGACAGCACAAGAGACCCAGTACTTC
clone size: .; D gene: TRBD1; V gene: TRBV6-1; J gene: TRBJ1-4; CDR3 protein: CASRRTGGEKLFF; CDR3 DNA: TGTGCCAGCAGGAGGACAGGTGGTGAAAAACTGTTTTTT
clone size: once; D gene: TRBD2; V gene: TRBV28; J gene: TRBJ2-2; CDR3 protein: CASSLIKSSGRSGELFF; CDR3 DNA: TGTGCCAGCAGTTTAATAAAGTCCAGCGGGAGGTCCGGGGAGCTGTTTTTT
clone size: once; D gene: TRBD2; V gene: TRBV10-3; J gene: TRBJ2-7; CDR3 protein: CAVSGSHEQYF; CDR3 DNA: TGTGCCGTTAGCGGGAGCCACGAGCAGTACTTC
clone size: .; D gene: TRBD2; V gene: TRBV10-2; J gene: TRBJ2-1; CDR3 protein: CASRLAGFYNEQFF; CDR3 DNA: TGCGCCAGTCGACTAGCGGGGTTCTACAATGAGCAGTTCTTC
clone size: .; D gene: .; V gene: TRBV6-1; J gene: TRBJ1-5; CDR3 protein: CASSSRVSQPQHF; CDR3 DNA: TGTGCCAGCAGCTCCAGGGTGAGTCAGCCCCAGCATTTT
clone size: .; D gene: .; V gene: TRBV4-1; J gene: TRBJ1-4; CDR3 protein: CASSQVSVTTTNEKLFF; CDR3 DNA: TGCGCCAGCAGCCAAGTTAGCGTCACAACAACTAATGAAAAACTGTTTTTT
clone size: .; D gene: TRBD1; V gene: TRBV7-9; J gene: TRBJ2-7; CDR3 protein: CASSPTGGTISVSYEQYF; CDR3 DNA: TGTGCCAGCAGTCCGACAGGGGGCACAATCTCTGTCTCCTACGAGCAGTACTTC